These 5 T cell receptor beta chains came from one sample sequenced in a study of OX40 agonist ivuxolimab in advanced cancers. The receptor library was made with the immunoSEQ multiplex PCR assay. Imported from immuneACCESS, the table was reduced by TCRdb to in-frame sequences with V and J called. These copies leave out some clones; in studies compared against another copy, an unresolved V gene accounts for under half, and the cause of the remainder is not known. Recorded for this sample are fewer than 65,000 clones; 80% to 90% of them occurred a single time. The ten most abundant clones make up approximately 5% of the sample. The input for sequencing was CD4+ or CD8+ T cells sorted from blood, taken in a trial of the OX40 agonist ivuxolimab. The receptors here all came from an adult with an advanced solid tumor such as melanoma, head and neck, liver or kidney cancer.

The chain recombines TRBV7-2 with TRBJ2-7; a possible D gene is TRBD2 (6 bases). The germline V and J ends were trimmed by 3 bases and 7 bases, with 13 bases remaining between them. Germline CDR1 is SGHTA and CDR2 is FQGNSA. The CDR3 has 13 residues. This chain's CDR3 is CASSLEGAGEQYF. The CDR3 bases are TGTGCCAGCAGCTTGGAGGGTGCGGGGGAGCAGTACTTC.

This chain links TRBV5-1 with TRBJ2-7; no definite D call. The CDR3 covers 11 residues. Germline V gene sequence: CDR1 SGHRS, CDR2 YFSETQ. V lost 6 bases to trimming and J lost 6 bases, with 10 bases between them. CDR3 residues: CASIGAPEQYF. The CDR3 DNA sequence: TGCGCCAGCATCGGCGCACCCGAGCAGTACTTC.

CDR3 DNA sequence: TGTGCCAGCAGTGAAGCCGGCCGGGCTAACTACGAGCAGTACTTC. Translating it yields CASSEAGRANYEQYF. The rearrangement uses TRBV2 and TRBJ2-5; D unresolved. The end of the DNA is better explained by TRBJ2-7, so the J call may be wrong. The CDR3 is made up of 15 amino acids. In germline, CDR1 is SNHLY, CDR2 FYNNEI.

The gene calls are TRBV2 and TRBJ2-1; D remains ambiguous. This CDR3 comprises 12 residues. Germline-derived CDR1 and CDR2 are SNHLY and FYNNEI. V lost 5 bases and J 7 bases, leaving 9 bases between the germline ends. CDR3 coding DNA: TGTGCCAGCAGTAAGAACGGAAATGAGCAGTTCTTC. Translated, it gives CASSKNGNEQFF.

CDR3 sequence (DNA): TGCGCCAGCAGCTCGACAGGGGGCAAAAGCGAGCAGTACTTC. Its protein is CASSSTGGKSEQYF. The rearrangement joins TRBV5-1 to TRBJ2-7; TRBD1 agrees at 10 bases. The trim removed 3 bases at V and 6 bases at J, leaving 6 bases unmatched. This CDR3 contains 14 residues. The V gene's germline CDR1 is SGHRS and CDR2 YFSETQ.